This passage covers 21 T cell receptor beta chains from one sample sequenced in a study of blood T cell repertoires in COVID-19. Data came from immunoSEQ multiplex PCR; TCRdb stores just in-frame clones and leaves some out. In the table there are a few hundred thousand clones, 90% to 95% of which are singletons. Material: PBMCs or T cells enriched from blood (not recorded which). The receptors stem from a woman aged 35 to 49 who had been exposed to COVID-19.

The CDR3 spells CASSSPRTTKNIQYF. The CDR3 DNA sequence: TGTGCCAGCAGCTCGCCAAGGACTACCAAAAACATTCAGTACTTC. This chain connects TRBV7-2 to TRBJ2-4; TRBD2 might be the D (6 bases). Germline CDR1 and CDR2: SGHTA and FQGNSA. The CDR3 length is 15 residues. The V end was cut by 4 bases, the J end by 2 bases, with 12 bases between.

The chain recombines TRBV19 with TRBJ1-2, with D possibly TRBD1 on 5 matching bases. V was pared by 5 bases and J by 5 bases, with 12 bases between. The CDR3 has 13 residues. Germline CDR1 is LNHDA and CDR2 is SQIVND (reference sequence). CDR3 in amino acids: CASSEQDGYGYTF. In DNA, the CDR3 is TGTGCCAGTAGTGAACAGGACGGGTATGGCTACACCTTC.

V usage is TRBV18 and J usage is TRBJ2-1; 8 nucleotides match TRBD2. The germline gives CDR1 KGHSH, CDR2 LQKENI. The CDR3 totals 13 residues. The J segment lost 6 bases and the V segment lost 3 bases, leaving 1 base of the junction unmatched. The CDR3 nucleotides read TGTGCCAGCTCACCTCGGGGGGGCAATGAGCAGTTCTTC. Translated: CASSPRGGNEQFF.

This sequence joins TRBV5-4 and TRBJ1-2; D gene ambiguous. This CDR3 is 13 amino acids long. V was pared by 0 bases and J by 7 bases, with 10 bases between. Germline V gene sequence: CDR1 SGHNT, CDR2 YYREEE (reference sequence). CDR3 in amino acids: CASSLELVSGYTF. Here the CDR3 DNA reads TGTGCCAGCAGCTTGGAACTTGTTAGTGGCTACACCTTC. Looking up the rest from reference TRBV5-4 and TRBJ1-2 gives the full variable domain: ETGVTQSPTHLIKTRGQQVTLRCSSQSGHNTVSWYQQALGQGPQFIFQYYREEENGRGNFPPRFSGLQFPNYSSELNVNALELDDSALYLCASSLELVSGYTFGSGTRLTVV.

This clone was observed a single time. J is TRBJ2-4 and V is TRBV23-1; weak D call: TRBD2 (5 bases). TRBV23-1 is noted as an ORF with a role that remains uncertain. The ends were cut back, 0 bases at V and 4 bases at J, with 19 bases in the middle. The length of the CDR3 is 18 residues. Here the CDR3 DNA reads TGCGCCAGCAGTCAATCGCTGAGCAAGGGAGTGGGGAAAAACATTCAGTACTTC. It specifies CASSQSLSKGVGKNIQYF.

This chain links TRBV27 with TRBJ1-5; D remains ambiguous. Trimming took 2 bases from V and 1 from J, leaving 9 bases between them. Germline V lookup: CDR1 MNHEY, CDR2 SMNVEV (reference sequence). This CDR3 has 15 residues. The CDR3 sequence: CASSLTRGSNQPQHF. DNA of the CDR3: TGTGCCAGCAGTTTAACGCGGGGAAGCAATCAGCCCCAGCATTTT.

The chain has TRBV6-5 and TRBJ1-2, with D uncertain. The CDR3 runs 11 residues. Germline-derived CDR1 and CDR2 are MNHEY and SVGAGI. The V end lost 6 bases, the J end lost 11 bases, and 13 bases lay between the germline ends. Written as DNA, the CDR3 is TGTGCCAGCAGCCGGGTCTCCGGTTACACCTTC. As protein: CASSRVSGYTF.

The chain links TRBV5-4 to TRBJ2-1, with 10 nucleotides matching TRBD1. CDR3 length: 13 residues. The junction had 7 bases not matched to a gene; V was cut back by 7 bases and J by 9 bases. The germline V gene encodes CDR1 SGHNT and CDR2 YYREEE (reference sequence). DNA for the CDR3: TGTGCCAGCCAAAAGGACAGGGGGGTTGAGCAGTTCTTC. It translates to CASQKDRGVEQFF.

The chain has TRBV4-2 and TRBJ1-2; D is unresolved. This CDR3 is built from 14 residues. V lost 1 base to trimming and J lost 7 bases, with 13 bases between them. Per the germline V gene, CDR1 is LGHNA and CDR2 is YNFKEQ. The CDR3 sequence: CASSQVGLGGGYTF. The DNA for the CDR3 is TGTGCCAGCAGCCAAGTGGGCCTGGGAGGTGGCTACACCTTC.

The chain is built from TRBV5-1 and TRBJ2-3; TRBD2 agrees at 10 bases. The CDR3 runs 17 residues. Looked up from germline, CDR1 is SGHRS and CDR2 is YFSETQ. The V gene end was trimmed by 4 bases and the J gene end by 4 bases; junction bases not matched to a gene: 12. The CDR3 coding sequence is TGCGCCAGCAGCCAGGACTTGAGCGGGGGGGCCGCAGATACGCAGTATTTT. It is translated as CASSQDLSGGAADTQYF.

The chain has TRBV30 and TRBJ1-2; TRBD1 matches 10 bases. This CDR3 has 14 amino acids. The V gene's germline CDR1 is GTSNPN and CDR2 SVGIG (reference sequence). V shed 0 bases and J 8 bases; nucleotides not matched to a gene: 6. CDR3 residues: CAWSVGQGIKGYTF. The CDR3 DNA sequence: TGTGCCTGGAGTGTGGGACAGGGGATCAAGGGCTACACCTTC.

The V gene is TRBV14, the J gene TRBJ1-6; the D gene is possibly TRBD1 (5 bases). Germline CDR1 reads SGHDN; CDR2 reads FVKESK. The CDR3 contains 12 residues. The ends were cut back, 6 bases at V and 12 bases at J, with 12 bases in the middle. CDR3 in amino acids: CASRDSRGPLHF. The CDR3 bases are TGTGCCAGCAGGGATTCTAGGGGACCCCTCCACTTT.

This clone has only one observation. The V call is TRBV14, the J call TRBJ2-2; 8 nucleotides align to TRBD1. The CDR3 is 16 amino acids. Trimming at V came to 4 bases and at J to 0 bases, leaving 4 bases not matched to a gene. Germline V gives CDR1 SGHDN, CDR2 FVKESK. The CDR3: CASSRQGMTNTGELFF. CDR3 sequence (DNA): TGTGCCAGCAGCCGACAGGGGATGACGAACACCGGGGAGCTGTTTTTT.

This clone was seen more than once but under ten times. The chain's CDR3 is CASSLVVGVDGYTF. DNA for the CDR3: TGTGCCAGCAGCTTAGTAGTCGGGGTTGATGGCTACACCTTC. V gene TRBV11-2 combines with J gene TRBJ1-2; no definite D call. Germline-derived CDR1 and CDR2 are SGHAT and FQNNGV. There are 14 residues in the CDR3. V shed 1 base and J shed 6 bases, with 12 bases lying between them.

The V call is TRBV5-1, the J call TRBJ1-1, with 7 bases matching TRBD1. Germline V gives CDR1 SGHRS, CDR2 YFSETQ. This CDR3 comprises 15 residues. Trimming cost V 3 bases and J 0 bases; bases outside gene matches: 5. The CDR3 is CASSSLTGMNTEAFF. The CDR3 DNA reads TGCGCCAGCAGCTCCTTGACAGGGATGAACACTGAAGCTTTCTTT.

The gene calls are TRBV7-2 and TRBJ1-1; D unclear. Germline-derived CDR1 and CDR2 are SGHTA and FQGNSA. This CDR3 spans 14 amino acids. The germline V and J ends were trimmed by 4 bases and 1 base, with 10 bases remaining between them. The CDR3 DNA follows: TGTGCCAGCAGCTCCCGGGTTGCGAACACTGAAGCTTTCTTT. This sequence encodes CASSSRVANTEAFF.

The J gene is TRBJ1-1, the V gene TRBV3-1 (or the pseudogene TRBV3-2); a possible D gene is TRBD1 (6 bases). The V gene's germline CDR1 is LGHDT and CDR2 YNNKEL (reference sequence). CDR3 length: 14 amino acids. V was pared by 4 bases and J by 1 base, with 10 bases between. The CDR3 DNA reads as TGTGCCAGCAGCCTCCAGACAGGGAACACTGAAGCTTTCTTT. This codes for CASSLQTGNTEAFF.

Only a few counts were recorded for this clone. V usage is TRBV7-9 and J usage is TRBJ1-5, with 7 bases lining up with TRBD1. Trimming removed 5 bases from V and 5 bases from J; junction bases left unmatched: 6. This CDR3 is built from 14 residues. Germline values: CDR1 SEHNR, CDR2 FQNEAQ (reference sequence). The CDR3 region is CASSLGQVHQPQHF. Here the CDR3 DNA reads TGTGCCAGCAGCCTCGGACAGGTCCATCAGCCCCAGCATTTT.

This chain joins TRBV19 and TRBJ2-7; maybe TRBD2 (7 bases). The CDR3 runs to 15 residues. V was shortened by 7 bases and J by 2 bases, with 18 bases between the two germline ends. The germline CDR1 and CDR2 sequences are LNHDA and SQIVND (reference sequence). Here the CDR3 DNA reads TGTGCCAGTACCCAAGGGGGAGGGCCCCCCTACGAGCAGTACTTC. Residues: CASTQGGGPPYEQYF.

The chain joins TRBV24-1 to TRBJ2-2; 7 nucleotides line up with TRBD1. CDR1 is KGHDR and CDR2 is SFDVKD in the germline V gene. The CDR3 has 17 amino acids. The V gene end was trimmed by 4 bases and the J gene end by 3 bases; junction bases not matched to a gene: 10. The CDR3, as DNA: TGTGCCACCAGTGACCCAAGCTGGGACAGCGACACCGGGGAGCTGTTTTTT. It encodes CATSDPSWDSDTGELFF.

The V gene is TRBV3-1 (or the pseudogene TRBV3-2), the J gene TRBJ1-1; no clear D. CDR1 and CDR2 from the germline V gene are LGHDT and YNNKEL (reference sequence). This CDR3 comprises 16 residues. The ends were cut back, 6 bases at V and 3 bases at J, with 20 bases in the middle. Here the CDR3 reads CASRGSFQGRYTEAFF. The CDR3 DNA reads TGTGCCAGCAGGGGTTCGTTTCAAGGGAGGTACACTGAAGCTTTCTTT.